The 9 T cell receptor beta chains presented below share a single source sample, sequenced in a study of patients and donors after allogeneic stem cell transplantation. TCRdb itself ran the RT-PCR reads through MiXCR, one entry per CDR3 protein. In the table there are over 350,000 distinct CDR3 sequences, approximately 16% of which are singletons. The sequenced sample was blood, either unsorted or a sorted T cell fraction (not recorded which). The receptors stem from a human donor who was either an allogeneic HSCT recipient or a stem cell or donor lymphocyte infusion donor (not recorded which). It is not recorded whose cells these are; they may come from a transplant donor.

In this sample, this clonotype turned up a few times. V is TRBV20-1 and J is TRBJ2-1; 7 nucleotides line up with TRBD2. This CDR3 spans 14 amino acids. J lost 4 bases, V lost 1 base, and 4 bases had no gene match. Germline lookup yields CDR1 DFQATT and CDR2 SNEGSKA (reference sequence). DNA for the CDR3: TGCAGTGCTAGAGTGGGACTATCTTACAATGAGCAGTTCTTC. Residues: CSARVGLSYNEQFF.

The chain is built from TRBV25-1 and TRBJ2-3, with 7 bases that match TRBD2. The CDR3 is 16 residues long. Germline values: CDR1 MGHDK, CDR2 SYGVNS. V trimming: 3 bases; J trimming: 2 bases; junction bases outside the gene matches: 8. CDR3 region: CASSEGDYSFTDTQYF. The CDR3 DNA reads as TGTGCCAGCAGTGAGGGGGACTACAGCTTCACAGATACGCAGTATTTT.

This clonotype was recorded a few times. The rearrangement uses TRBV28 and TRBJ1-5; D gene uncertain. Germline V gene data show CDR1 as MDHEN and CDR2 as SYDVKM. CDR3 length equals 14 residues. Trimming left V 1 base short and J 5 bases short, with 9 bases between. The CDR3 sequence: CASSLYRAHQPQHF. CDR3 in DNA: TGTGCCAGCAGTTTATACAGAGCCCATCAGCCCCAGCATTTT. Full variable domain (rest looked up from reference TRBV28 and TRBJ1-5): DVKVTQSSRYLVKRTGEKVFLECVQDMDHENMFWYRQDPGLGLRLIYFSYDVKMKEKGDIPEGYSVSREKKERFSLILESASTNQTSMYLCASSLYRAHQPQHFGDGTRLSIL.

The chain is built from TRBV30 and TRBJ1-1; no definite D call. CDR3 length equals 13 residues. Trimming shortened V by 1 base and J by 1 base, and 7 bases separated the two germline ends. Germline CDR1 and CDR2: GTSNPN and SVGIG (reference sequence). The CDR3 loop is CAWSGNRNTEAFF. Here the CDR3 DNA reads TGTGCCTGGAGTGGGAATCGGAACACTGAAGCTTTCTTT.

This clonotype came up a few times. CDR3 region: CASTGQGSSYNEQFF. CDR3 in DNA: TGTGCCAGCACCGGACAGGGCAGCTCCTACAATGAGCAGTTCTTC. This sequence joins TRBV12-3 or TRBV12-4 and TRBJ2-1; 8 bases match TRBD1. J lost 0 bases, V lost 7 bases, and 5 bases had no gene match. The CDR3 has 15 residues.

This clonotype was detected a few times. The chain couples TRBV4-1 to TRBJ2-7; unclear D gene. CDR1 is MGHRA, CDR2 YSYEKL, per germline. This CDR3 spans 16 amino acids. V lost 1 base to trimming and J lost 0 bases, with 13 bases between them. In DNA, the CDR3 is TGCGCCAGCAGCCAAGTAGAGTTGGCTGGCTCCTACGAGCAGTACTTC. This gives the protein CASSQVELAGSYEQYF.

Points on this clonotype: The junction differs from germline at one of its ends, possibly a read error. The J gene is TRBJ1-3, the V gene TRBV20-1; 7 bases line up with TRBD1. This CDR3 is 13 amino acids long. From germline, CDR1 is DFQATT and CDR2 SNEGSKA (reference sequence). For the CDR3, the DNA is TGCAGTTCTAGTACAGGGGTCCCAAACACCATATATTTT. It codes for CSSSTGVPNTIYF.

This clonotype has more than one count but fewer than ten. The chain carries TRBV7-7 and TRBJ2-1; 12 bases match TRBD2. Per germline, CDR1 SSHAT and CDR2 FNYEAQ (reference sequence). This CDR3 has 17 residues. V was pared by 5 bases and J by 9 bases, with 14 bases of the junction left unmatched. The CDR3 DNA sequence: TGTGCCAGCAGCCAGGAGGGGGAACTAGCGGGAGGAGGTGAGCAGTTCTTC. Protein: CASSQEGELAGGGEQFF.

This clonotype turned up a few times. The chain is built from TRBV12-3 or TRBV12-4 and TRBJ2-5; 13 bases are a match to TRBD2. The trim removed 4 bases at V and 6 bases at J, leaving 2 bases unmatched. CDR3 size: 14 residues. This chain's CDR3 is CASSWTSGRQTQYF. The CDR3 DNA reads as TGTGCCAGCAGTTGGACTAGCGGGAGACAGACCCAGTACTTC.